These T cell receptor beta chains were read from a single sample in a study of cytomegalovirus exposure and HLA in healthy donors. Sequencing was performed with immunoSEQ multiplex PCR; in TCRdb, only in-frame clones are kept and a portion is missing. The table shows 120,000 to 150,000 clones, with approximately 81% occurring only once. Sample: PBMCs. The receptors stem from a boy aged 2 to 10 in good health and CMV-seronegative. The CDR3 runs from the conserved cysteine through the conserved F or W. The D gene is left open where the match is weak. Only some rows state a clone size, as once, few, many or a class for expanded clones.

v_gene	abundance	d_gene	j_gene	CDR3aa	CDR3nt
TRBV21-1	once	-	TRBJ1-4	CATQPRGGDRVGKLFF	TGTGCCACACAACCCAGGGGAGGGGACAGGGTGGGAAAACTGTTTTTT
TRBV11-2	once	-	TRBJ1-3	CASSLYRDLGNTIYF	TGTGCCAGCAGCTTATACAGGGATTTAGGAAACACCATATATTTT
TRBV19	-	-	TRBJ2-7	CASSISRVSYEQYF	TGTGCCAGTAGTATAAGCAGGGTCTCCTACGAGCAGTACTTC
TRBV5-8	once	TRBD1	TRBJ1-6	CASSVGQGAAYNSPLHF	TGTGCCAGCAGCGTAGGACAGGGGGCCGCATATAATTCACCCCTCCACTTT
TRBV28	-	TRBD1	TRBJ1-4	CASSFVPGQGATNEKLFF	TGTGCCAGCAGTTTTGTGCCCGGACAGGGGGCAACTAATGAAAAACTGTTTTTT
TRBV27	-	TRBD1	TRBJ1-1	CASSLGAGGTEAFF	TGTGCCAGCAGTTTAGGGGCAGGGGGCACTGAAGCTTTCTTT
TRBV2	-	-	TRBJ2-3	CASSESLRPAGSDTQYF	TGTGCCAGCAGTGAATCACTCCGCCCCGCAGGATCAGATACGCAGTATTTT
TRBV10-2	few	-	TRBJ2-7	CASLSLFREQYF	TGCGCCAGCCTTAGTCTTTTTCGCGAGCAGTACTTC
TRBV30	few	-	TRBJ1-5	CAWKVWGGTACNQPQHF	TGTGCCTGGAAGGTCTGGGGGGGCACGGCGTGCAATCAGCCCCAGCATTTT
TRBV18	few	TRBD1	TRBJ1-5	CASSPRDRGDNQPQHF	TGTGCCAGCTCACCACGAGACAGGGGGGACAATCAGCCCCAGCATTTT
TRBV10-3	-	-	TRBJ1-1	CGHHGLGPTAEAFF	TGTGGCCACCATGGTCTCGGTCCAACGGCTGAAGCTTTCTTT
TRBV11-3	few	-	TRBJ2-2	CASSLRQGGTGELFF	TGTGCCAGCAGCTTACGGCAGGGTGGTACCGGGGAGCTGTTTTTT
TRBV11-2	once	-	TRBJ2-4	CASSNSGAGNIQYF	TGTGCCAGCAGCAATAGCGGAGCCGGGAACATTCAGTACTTC
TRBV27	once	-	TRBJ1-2	CASSFSNFYGYTF	TGTGCCAGCAGTTTCTCTAATTTCTATGGCTACACCTTC
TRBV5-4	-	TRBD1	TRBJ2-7	CASSREYTWTGDLQEQYF	TGTGCCAGCAGCCGCGAATACACATGGACAGGGGACCTACAAGAGCAGTACTTC
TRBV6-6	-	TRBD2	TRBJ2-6	CASSYPAGPGANVLTF	TGTGCCAGCAGTTACCCAGCGGGACCCGGGGCCAACGTCCTGACTTTC
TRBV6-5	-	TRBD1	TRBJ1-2	CASSRQGAVESYTF	TGTGCCAGCAGCAGACAGGGGGCAGTGGAAAGCTACACCTTC
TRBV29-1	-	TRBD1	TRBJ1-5	CSVSEGQQNQPQHF	TGCAGCGTTAGTGAGGGACAGCAAAATCAGCCCCAGCATTTT
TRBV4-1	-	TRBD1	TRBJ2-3	CASSRGQLLDRSRTDTQYF	TGCGCCAGCAGCCGGGGCCAGCTCTTGGACAGGTCCCGCACAGATACGCAGTATTTT
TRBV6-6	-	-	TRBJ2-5	CASSVWPELGETQYF	TGTGCCAGCAGTGTATGGCCGGAGTTAGGAGAGACCCAGTACTTC
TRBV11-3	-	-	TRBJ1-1	CASSLGGSGDHTEAFF	TGTGCCAGCAGCTTAGGGGGCTCGGGGGACCACACTGAAGCTTTCTTT
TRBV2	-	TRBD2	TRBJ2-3	CASSEGASGLTDTQYF	TGTGCCAGCAGTGAAGGGGCTAGCGGGCTCACAGATACGCAGTATTTT
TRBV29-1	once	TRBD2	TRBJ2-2	CSVGLGGGQTGELFF	TGCAGCGTTGGTTTGGGGGGAGGGCAAACCGGGGAGCTGTTTTTT
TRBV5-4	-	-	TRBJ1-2	CASSLVGAGYGYTF	TGTGCCAGCAGCTTGGTGGGGGCCGGCTATGGCTACACCTTC
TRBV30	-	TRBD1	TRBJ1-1	CAWTDQGAIEAFF	TGTGCCTGGACCGACCAGGGGGCGATTGAAGCTTTCTTT
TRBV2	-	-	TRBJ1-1	CASARGMNTEAFF	TGTGCCAGTGCCCGGGGGATGAACACTGAAGCTTTCTTT
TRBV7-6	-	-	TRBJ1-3	CASSPRRPDTIYF	TGTGCCAGCAGCCCCCGCCGCCCGGACACCATATATTTT
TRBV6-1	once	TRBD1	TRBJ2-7	CASSLTGTVTYEQYF	TGTGCCAGCAGTCTAACCGGGACAGTAACCTACGAGCAGTACTTC
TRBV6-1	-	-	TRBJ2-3	CASSEKRQGGTDTQYF	TGTGCCAGCAGTGAAAAGAGGCAGGGGGGTACAGATACGCAGTATTTT
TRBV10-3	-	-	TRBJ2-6	CATRKTGTGANVLTF	TGTGCCACGCGTAAGACAGGAACTGGGGCCAACGTCCTGACTTTC
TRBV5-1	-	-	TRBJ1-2	CASSLDTDNYGYTF	TGCGCCAGCAGCTTGGACACCGATAACTATGGCTACACCTTC
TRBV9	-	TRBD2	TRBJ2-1	CASSSGAGIGEQFF	TGTGCCAGCAGCTCCGGAGCGGGGATCGGTGAGCAGTTCTTC
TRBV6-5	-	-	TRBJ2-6	CASSYSEITGANVLTF	TGTGCCAGCAGTTACTCCGAGATTACTGGGGCCAACGTCCTGACTTTC